This T cell receptor beta chain was recovered during a study of cytomegalovirus exposure and HLA in healthy donors. Primers for the PCR totalled 60 Vbeta and 13 Jbeta. Generated by immunoSEQ multiplex PCR, the TCRdb table keeps only in-frame clones and is missing some. The sample shows 100,000 to 150,000 clones, roughly 73% of them seen only once. This receptor was identified in a man aged 60 to 75 in good health and CMV-seropositive. The sample was PBMCs.

The CDR3 region has the DNA TGTGCCATCAGGGGACTAGCGAGTTACAATGAGCAGTTCTTC. Protein product: CAIRGLASYNEQFF. The chain links TRBV10-3 to TRBJ2-1, with 10 bases identical to TRBD2. J was trimmed by 4 bases and V by 6 bases; bases with no gene match: 3. The germline gives CDR1 ENHRY, CDR2 SYGVKD. The CDR3 has 14 amino acids.